This paragraph covers one T cell receptor beta chain sequence. These data belong to a study of control samples from healthy donors and cancer patients. The assay was immunoSEQ multiplex PCR, and TCRdb's table has in-frame clones only and misses some. The sample contains tens of thousands of clones, more than 70% of which appear only once. Sequenced input: blood. This sequence was found in a man aged 45-65 years in good health.

The CDR3 protein is CASAGSSGNTIYF. Written as DNA, the CDR3 is TGTGCCAGCGCAGGGAGCTCTGGAAACACCATATATTTT. This chain connects TRBV19 to TRBJ1-3; tentative D call: TRBD1 (5 bases). The CDR3 sequence is 13 residues long. From germline, CDR1 is LNHDA and CDR2 SQIVND (reference sequence). With 9 bases removed from V and 0 bases from J, the gap between germline ends came to 9 bases. Looking up the rest from reference TRBV19 and TRBJ1-3 gives the full variable domain: DGGITQSPKYLFRKEGQNVTLSCEQNLNHDAMYWYRQDPGQGLRLIYYSQIVNDFQKGDIAEGYSVSREKKESFPLTVTSAQKNPTAFYLCASAGSSGNTIYFGEGSWLTVV.